This is a list of T cell receptor beta chains from one sample in a study of cytotoxic CD8 clonotypes in ibrutinib-treated CLL. The table came from immunoSEQ multiplex PCR; TCRdb's copy has only in-frame clones and leaves some out. This sample has approximately 320,000 clones, with roughly 71% found just once. Source: PBMCs, taken after 36 months of ibrutinib treatment. These receptors all come from a human donor with chronic lymphocytic leukemia. CDR3s include the opening cysteine and the closing phenylalanine or tryptophan. The order of the fields is CDR3 DNA, CDR3 protein, D gene, J gene, V gene, clone size. The D gene is left open where the match is weak. A clone size is listed for some rows: how often the clone was seen (once, few, many), or a class if it is expanded.

TGTGCCAGCAGCCAACGATGGCAGATGAACACCGGGGAGCTGTTTTTT | CASSQRWQMNTGELFF | - | TRBJ2-2 | TRBV14 | -
TGTGCCAGCAGGCGACAGGGGGGGACCTACGAGCAGTACTTC | CASRRQGGTYEQYF | TRBD1 | TRBJ2-7 | TRBV6-1 | few
TGTGCCAGCTCACCACTCGGACAGGGTGGCGGAAACACCATATATTTT | CASSPLGQGGGNTIYF | TRBD1 | TRBJ1-3 | TRBV18 | -
TGTGCCAGCAGGGACGGACAGGACGAAGCTTTCTTT | CASRDGQDEAFF | TRBD1 | TRBJ1-1 | TRBV2 | -
TGTGCCAGCAGCCATGGGGGGGCGGATACGCAGTATTTT | CASSHGGADTQYF | - | TRBJ2-3 | TRBV7-9 | -
TGTGCCAGTAGTACCTCGGGACTAGCGGGAGGGTTCACCGGGGAGCTGTTTTTT | CASSTSGLAGGFTGELFF | TRBD2 | TRBJ2-2 | TRBV19 | -
TGTGCCAGCAGTTACGGTCGCCCGGGACAGTTCGGGGAGCTGTTTTTT | CASSYGRPGQFGELFF | TRBD1 | TRBJ2-2 | TRBV6-5 | once
TGTGCCAGCAGGAGATTGGGCAATGAGCAGTTCTTC | CASRRLGNEQFF | - | TRBJ2-1 | TRBV27 | -
TGCGCCAGCAGCCTCCTTTCCCCAGCCCTGAACACTGAAGCTTTCTTT | CASSLLSPALNTEAFF | - | TRBJ1-1 | TRBV4-1 | -
TGTGCCAGCAGCTTAGCCCAGGGCGGCGGTTCACCCCTCCACTTT | CASSLAQGGGSPLHF | - | TRBJ1-6 | TRBV7-9 | few
TGTGCCACCAGCAGTCCAAAGGGGTCTAGCGGGAGGCCCTCCTACGAGCAGTACTTC | CATSSPKGSSGRPSYEQYF | TRBD2 | TRBJ2-7 | TRBV15 | few
TGTGCCAGCAGCTTAGGGAGCGGCAGCTCCTACGAGCAGTACTTC | CASSLGSGSSYEQYF | - | TRBJ2-7 | TRBV7-9 | -
TGTGCCAGCCACTCGGGGGCGGGTGAAAAACTGTTTTTT | CASHSGAGEKLFF | - | TRBJ1-4 | TRBV5-6 | few
TGTGCCAGCGGTTACAGTGGCGACTCCCCCGCGCAAGAGACCCAGTACTTC | CASGYSGDSPAQETQYF | - | TRBJ2-5 | TRBV28 | few
TGTGCCAGCAGCTTAAAAGGGCTTTGGGCGCGGAGCTCCTACGAGCAGTACTTC | CASSLKGLWARSSYEQYF | - | TRBJ2-7 | TRBV7-2 | -
TGTGCCAGCAGCGAGAGCGTGGGGGGGCAGGATACGCAGTATTTT | CASSESVGGQDTQYF | - | TRBJ2-3 | TRBV9 | -
TGTGCCAGCAGCAAGAAGGGGGTAGCCTACGAGCAGTACTTC | CASSKKGVAYEQYF | - | TRBJ2-7 | TRBV21-1 | -
TGTGCCAGCAGCTTAGGCCGGGGTAACTCTGGGGCCAACGTCCTGACTTTC | CASSLGRGNSGANVLTF | - | TRBJ2-6 | TRBV7-6 | -
TGTGCCAGCAGCTTGCTTTACAGGGAGTACCAAGAGACCCAGTACTTC | CASSLLYREYQETQYF | - | TRBJ2-5 | TRBV7-6 | -
TGTGCCAGCAGTGCATACCGGGACTTCCAAGAGACCCAGTACTTC | CASSAYRDFQETQYF | - | TRBJ2-5 | TRBV27 | once
TGTGCCAGCAGCTTAGGCAGGTCTGGCGGGGGGCCCCGTCGATCCTACAATGAGCAGTTCTTC | CASSLGRSGGGPRRSYNEQFF | TRBD2 | TRBJ2-1 | TRBV7-8 | -
TGTGCCAGCAGAACAGAACTGCGAAATGAGCAGTTCTTC | CASRTELRNEQFF | - | TRBJ2-1 | TRBV6-6 | -
TGTGCCAGCAGAAAGAACACCGGGGAGCTGTTTTTT | CASRKNTGELFF | - | TRBJ2-2 | TRBV9 | few
TGTGCCAGCTCATCCGGGAAGAACACTGAAGCTTTCTTT | CASSSGKNTEAFF | - | TRBJ1-1 | TRBV18 | -
TGTGCCAGCAGCCTGCGGACTAGCGGGAAATCAGAGCAGTACTTC | CASSLRTSGKSEQYF | TRBD2 | TRBJ2-7 | TRBV13 | -
TGTGCCAGCAGCTCACAGACTAGACACAGAGTCACTTACAATGAGCAGTTCTTC | CASSSQTRHRVTYNEQFF | - | TRBJ2-1 | TRBV11-2 | -
TGCAGCGTTAGGGCAGCATCTGGGGCCAACGTCCTGACTTTC | CSVRAASGANVLTF | - | TRBJ2-6 | TRBV29-1 | -
TGCGCCAGCAGCACTAGCGTAGGGCCCTTGGACAATGAGCAGTTCTTC | CASSTSVGPLDNEQFF | TRBD2 | TRBJ2-1 | TRBV10-1 | -
TGTGCCAGCAGCTGGACAGGTAACGCCTACGAGCAGTACTTC | CASSWTGNAYEQYF | TRBD1 | TRBJ2-7 | TRBV13 | -
TGTGCCAGCAGTGTCCAGGGAGGACGGTCCGGGGAGCTGTTTTTT | CASSVQGGRSGELFF | - | TRBJ2-2 | TRBV14 | -
TGCAGCGTTCGGACAGGGGGCGGGCGGGAGACCCAGTACTTC | CSVRTGGGRETQYF | TRBD1 | TRBJ2-5 | TRBV29-1 | once
TGTGCCAGCAGCCCGAGACCCAGGGGACGGGGTAGGCGCACCGGGGAGCTGTTTTTT | CASSPRPRGRGRRTGELFF | - | TRBJ2-2 | TRBV11-2 | -
TGTGCCAGCAGTGAAGCGCCTCCCAGGGGGCGGGACATTCAGTACTTC | CASSEAPPRGRDIQYF | TRBD1 | TRBJ2-4 | TRBV2 | -
TGTGCCATCAGGGGACAGAGCTCTGGGGCCAACGTCCTGACTTTC | CAIRGQSSGANVLTF | TRBD1 | TRBJ2-6 | TRBV10-3 | -
TGCGCCAGCAGCTTGGTAGGGCAGGACTACGAGCAGTACTTC | CASSLVGQDYEQYF | - | TRBJ2-7 | TRBV5-1 | -
TGTGCCAGCACCTTACTGGACAGGGGGAACACCGGGGAGCTGTTTTTT | CASTLLDRGNTGELFF | TRBD1 | TRBJ2-2 | TRBV5-6 | -
TGTGCCAGCTCACCACAGCAGGGGGAGGTTTATGGCTACACCTTC | CASSPQQGEVYGYTF | TRBD1 | TRBJ1-2 | TRBV18 | -
TGTGCCAGCAGTCGACTAGCGGGAGTGGGATACGAGCAGTACTTC | CASSRLAGVGYEQYF | TRBD2 | TRBJ2-7 | TRBV27 | -
TGTGCCACCTCGGACAGGGGTGACTATGGCTACACCTTC | CATSDRGDYGYTF | TRBD1 | TRBJ1-2 | TRBV6-1 | few
TGTGCCAGCAGCTTAGACCAACAGGGTTTTCTTTATGGCTACACCTTC | CASSLDQQGFLYGYTF | - | TRBJ1-2 | TRBV11-2 | -
TGTGCCAGCAGCTTCGGGCAGTCCCAAGAGACCCAGTACTTC | CASSFGQSQETQYF | - | TRBJ2-5 | TRBV7-7 | -
TGCGCCAGCAGTCTCTCCCCCTCGGACAGTCGGGAGCAGTACTTC | CASSLSPSDSREQYF | - | TRBJ2-7 | TRBV5-1 | few
TGTGCCAGCAGCGTTGTTGAACCCCTTGAAGCTTTCTTT | CASSVVEPLEAFF | - | TRBJ1-1 | TRBV9 | -
TGTGCCAGCAGTTTGGGCGGGCAGTACTTC | CASSLGGQYF | - | TRBJ2-7 | TRBV2 | -
TGCGCCAGCAGCCAAGATTTGGGGCAGGACTATGGCTACACCTTC | CASSQDLGQDYGYTF | - | TRBJ1-2 | TRBV4-1 | -
TGTGCCAGCTCATTTACAACATTGGGCGATGAGCAGTTCTTC | CASSFTTLGDEQFF | - | TRBJ2-1 | TRBV18 | -
TGTGCCAGCAGCCCCGGACAGGCGGACTACGAGCAGTACTTC | CASSPGQADYEQYF | TRBD1 | TRBJ2-7 | TRBV7-2 | -
TGCGCCAGCAGATACGGGACTAGCGGGGGGTCGGAGACCCAGTACTTC | CASRYGTSGGSETQYF | TRBD2 | TRBJ2-5 | TRBV5-1 | -
TGTGCCAGCACCTCGGGGGGGGCCAGGTACTACTATGGCTACACCTTC | CASTSGGARYYYGYTF | - | TRBJ1-2 | TRBV5-6 | -
TGCGCCAGCAGCTTGGTAGGGTATCAAGAGACCCAGTACTTC | CASSLVGYQETQYF | - | TRBJ2-5 | TRBV5-1 | -
TGTGCCAGCAGCTATATAACAGGGGGCCAAGAGACCCAGTACTTC | CASSYITGGQETQYF | TRBD1 | TRBJ2-5 | TRBV5-6 | -
TGCGCCAGCAGCCGGGACAGCGATAAAGAGACCCAGTACTTC | CASSRDSDKETQYF | TRBD1 | TRBJ2-5 | TRBV5-1 | -
TGTGCCACCAGCAGAGAAGTTGGGAGGCCACAGCCCCAGCATTTT | CATSREVGRPQPQHF | - | TRBJ1-5 | TRBV15 | -
TGTGCCATCAGTCTTCGCAGGGAAGAAAGCTATGGCTACACCTTC | CAISLRREESYGYTF | - | TRBJ1-2 | TRBV10-3 | -
TGTGCCAGCAGTTACTCGACTCGTGAGCAGTTCTTC | CASSYSTREQFF | - | TRBJ2-1 | TRBV6-6 | -